The 15 T cell receptor beta chains presented below share a single source sample, sequenced in a study of blood T cells in healthy people across ages. Then a second PCR, running roughly 7 to 12 cycles, was carried out with a sample-barcoded 5' primer and a J-beta primer mix. TCRdb re-called the 5' RACE reads with MiXCR, one entry per CDR3 protein. This sample carries over 950,000 distinct CDR3 sequences, 30% to 40% of them seen once, and the ten largest clones take over 10%. Material: blood. Receptors were obtained from a man younger than 35 in good health.

In this sample, this clonotype turned up a few times. The chain joins TRBV6-5 to TRBJ2-5; 7 bases fit TRBD1. The germline CDR1 and CDR2 sequences are MNHEY and SVGAGI. The CDR3 runs 15 residues. V lost 2 bases, J lost 5 bases, and 8 bases stayed unmatched. CDR3 coding DNA: TGTGCCAGCAGTTACCGCGACAGGGCTGGGGAGACCCAGTACTTC. It encodes CASSYRDRAGETQYF.

As for this clonotype: This sequence may be a read error, since a much larger clone differs from it by one base. The chain links TRBV11-2 to TRBJ2-5; D gene uncertain. Germline loops: CDR1 SGHAT, CDR2 FQNNGV. Between the trimmed V and J ends, which lost 1 base and 2 bases, there was a span of 5 bases. The CDR3 contains 13 residues. CDR3 in DNA: TGTGCCAGCAGCTTAGGTTGGCAAGAGACCCAGTACTTC. Protein sequence: CASSLGWQETQYF.

This clonotype has only a few counts. V usage is TRBV7-2 and J usage is TRBJ1-5; D is perhaps TRBD1 (5 bases). The CDR3 loop spans 15 amino acids. CDR1 is SGHTA and CDR2 is FQGNSA in the germline V gene. Trimming stripped 1 base from V and 2 bases from J, with 9 bases between. CDR3 coding DNA: TGTGCCAGCAGCTTAGACAGGAGGCGCAATCAGCCCCAGCATTTT. The encoded protein is CASSLDRRRNQPQHF. Looking up the rest from reference TRBV7-2 and TRBJ1-5 gives the full variable domain: GAGVSQSPSNKVTEKGKDVELRCDPISGHTALYWYRQSLGQGLEFLIYFQGNSAPDKSGLPSDRFSAERTGGSVSTLTIQRTQQEDSAVYLCASSLDRRRNQPQHFGDGTRLSIL.

This clonotype was detected many times. The chain carries TRBV29-1 and TRBJ1-2; D might be TRBD1 (5 bases). This CDR3 is built from 13 residues. Germline CDR1 is SQVTM and CDR2 is ANQGSEA. The V gene lost 3 bases and the J gene lost 6 bases, with 14 bases spanning the gap. Written as DNA, the CDR3 is TGCAGCGTTGAGGCCACCTGGGGGGATGGCTACACCTTC. Translated: CSVEATWGDGYTF.

The CDR3, as DNA: TGTGCCAGCAGCCAAGAACTAGCTTTGGATAGTGAGCAGTACTTC. It specifies CASSQELALDSEQYF. The V call is TRBV3-1, the J call TRBJ2-5, with D tentatively TRBD2 (6 bases). Trimming shortened V by 0 bases and J by 11 bases, and 19 bases separated the two germline ends. The germline V gene encodes CDR1 LGHDT and CDR2 YNNKEL (reference sequence). The CDR3 sequence is 15 residues long.

This clonotype has only a few counts. This CDR3 reads CASILDRSQDSPLHF. The DNA for the CDR3 is TGTGCCAGCATCCTAGACCGTAGCCAGGATTCACCCCTCCACTTT. V usage is TRBV2 and J usage is TRBJ1-6; D is unresolved. The germline V and J ends were trimmed by 7 bases and 8 bases, with 18 bases remaining between them. Germline V gene data show CDR1 as SNHLY and CDR2 as FYNNEI. The CDR3 runs to 15 residues.

This clonotype showed up just once. A much more abundant neighbour one base away suggests this may be a read error. This sequence joins TRBV12-3 or TRBV12-4 and TRBJ2-7, with D possibly TRBD2 on 6 matching bases. This CDR3 has 15 residues. Trimming removed 3 bases from V and 7 bases from J, with 19 bases in between. CDR3 sequence reads: CASSLNGLRSDEQYF. Written as DNA, the CDR3 is TGTGCCAGCAGTTTGAATGGACTACGCTCGGATGAGCAGTACTTC.

The rearrangement links TRBV7-6 to TRBJ2-5, with D unclear. The J call may be incorrect, as the DNA end agrees better with TRBJ2-7. Germline V CDR1 and CDR2: SGHVS, FNYEAQ. The CDR3 length is 15 residues. In nucleotides, the CDR3 is TGTGCCAGCAGCTTAAAACCGGGCCTTAACTACGAGCAGTACTTC. Protein product: CASSLKPGLNYEQYF.

This clonotype was recorded many times. The CDR3 sequence is CASMTTNGQETQYF. The DNA for the CDR3 is TGCGCCAGCATGACGACTAACGGGCAAGAGACCCAGTACTTC. The rearrangement uses TRBV10-2 and TRBJ2-5, with a weak D call TRBD2 (5 bases). This CDR3 region has 14 residues. The ends were cut back, 7 bases at V and 2 bases at J, with 14 bases in the middle. Germline V lookup: CDR1 WSHSY, CDR2 SAAADI.

This chain connects TRBV6-2 or TRBV6-3 to TRBJ1-1; 7 positions match TRBD1. This CDR3 contains 15 residues. V trimming: 6 bases; J trimming: 0 bases; junction bases outside the gene matches: 7. Per germline, CDR1 MNHEY and CDR2 SVGEGT. The CDR3 DNA reads TGTGCCAGCAGCGACACAGGGGCAGTGAACACTGAAGCTTTCTTT. Its protein product is CASSDTGAVNTEAFF.

This clonotype occurred once. This chain uses TRBV6-1 with TRBJ1-1; no clear D. Germline values: CDR1 MNHNS, CDR2 SASEGT. Trimming shortened V by 1 base and J by 10 bases, and 22 bases separated the two germline ends. The CDR3 has 16 residues. The CDR3 DNA reads as TGTGCCAGCAGTGAAGGGTCAGGTGGCTCGGAAAAAAGAGCTTTCTTT. It encodes CASSEGSGGSEKRAFF.

The table lists this clonotype with a few counts. This rearrangement joins TRBV20-1 to TRBJ2-3; TRBD2 agrees at 9 bases. CDR1 and CDR2 (germline): DFQATT, SNEGSKA (reference sequence). The CDR3 totals 15 residues. V was pared by 2 bases and J by 10 bases, with 13 bases of the junction left unmatched. CDR3: CSARPSGGPSYAQYF. In DNA form, the CDR3 reads TGCAGTGCTAGACCCAGCGGGGGGCCCTCCTATGCGCAGTATTTT.

In its sample, this clonotype was seen a few times. The chain combines TRBV28 with TRBJ2-3; 11 positions match TRBD2. This CDR3 contains 16 residues. V was clipped by 6 bases and J by 2 bases; unmatched bases: 7. Germline assignment: CDR1 MDHEN and CDR2 SYDVKM. CDR3 sequence reads: CASRNLAGGHTDTQYF. For the CDR3, the DNA is TGTGCCAGCAGAAATCTAGCGGGGGGTCACACAGATACGCAGTATTTT.

For the CDR3, the DNA is TGTGCCAGCAGTGGCACAGGGGCGAGGGCCGGGAATCAGCCCCAGCATTTT. It is translated as CASSGTGARAGNQPQHF. This chain joins TRBV27 and TRBJ1-5; 7 bases are shared with TRBD1. The CDR3 totals 17 residues. V trimming: 5 bases; J trimming: 4 bases; junction bases outside the gene matches: 14. The germline V gene has CDR1 MNHEY and CDR2 SMNVEV (reference sequence).

This clonotype was seen a few times. This rearrangement joins TRBV20-1 to TRBJ1-5; tentatively, D is TRBD1 (6 bases). From germline, CDR1 is DFQATT and CDR2 SNEGSKA (reference sequence). V lost 2 bases and J 1 base, leaving 9 bases between the germline ends. The CDR3 extends over 14 amino acids. CDR3 DNA sequence: TGCAGTGCTAGAAGCAGGGGAAGCAATCAGCCCCAGCATTTT. Translated, it gives CSARSRGSNQPQHF.